This T cell receptor (beta chain) is from a study of T cells in Graves' hyperthyroidism and ophthalmopathy. Remarks on this clonotype: Its target is not known.

Study-level findings and limits: Ophthalmopathy and stable hyperthyroidism were told apart by a 13 V-J model.

The source material, RNA transcripts, was used to amplify TCR beta CDR3 regions. Researchers ran a first-round RT-PCR on the TCR CDR3 using the HTBI primer set. TCRdb re-called the multiplex PCR reads through MiXCR, storing one row per CDR3 protein. This sample carries around 760,000 distinct CDR3 sequences, just over 35% of them seen once, and the ten largest clones take roughly 30%. The CDR3 length is 16 residues. Trimming pared 4 bases from V and 1 base from J, leaving 17 bases between. Germline CDR1 reads SGHRS; CDR2 reads YFSETQ. The patients, who ranged from 18 to 65 in age, presented with newly diagnosed hyperthyroidism lasting under 2 months. Orbital computed tomography, thyroid ultrasound, serum thyroxine and TRAb, and clinical symptoms together informed the diagnoses.

This receptor was identified in a woman in her 40s with Graves' hyperthyroidism. The chain employs TRBV5-1 and TRBJ1-1; D gene uncertain. The sample consisted of blood. CDR3: CASSPLEGSGNTEAFF. The DNA for the CDR3 is TGCGCCAGCAGCCCCTTGGAGGGCTCGGGGAACACTGAAGCTTTCTTT.